This is a list of T cell receptor beta chains from one sample in a study of blood T cells in healthy people across ages. From the 5' RACE reads, TCRdb called clonotypes with MiXCR, one entry per CDR3 protein. The sample lists almost 800,000 distinct CDR3 sequences, about three fifths occurring once. Material: blood. The receptors here all came from a man younger than 40 in good health. The CDR3 runs from the conserved cysteine through the conserved F or W. D genes are given only for firm matches. Only some rows state a clone size, as once, few, many or a class for expanded clones.

d_call	v_call	j_call	clone_size	cdr3_aa	cdr3_nt
NA	TRBV5-1	TRBJ2-7	few	CASSPRDNSYEQYF	TGCGCCAGCAGCCCCCGGGACAACTCCTACGAGCAGTACTTC
TRBD2	TRBV30	TRBJ2-1	NA	CAWSVLAGLEQFF	TGTGCCTGGAGTGTACTAGCGGGCCTTGAGCAGTTCTTC
NA	TRBV28	TRBJ1-1	NA	CASSLPGLNTEAFF	TGTGCCAGCAGTTTACCCGGCCTGAACACTGAAGCTTTCTTT
TRBD1	TRBV5-1	TRBJ2-7	NA	CASSASTGTGGIYEQYF	TGCGCCAGCAGCGCGTCAACCGGGACAGGGGGCATATACGAGCAGTACTTC
NA	TRBV10-3	TRBJ2-7	NA	CAISESGPEQYF	TGTGCCATCAGTGAGTCGGGGCCAGAGCAGTACTTC
NA	TRBV20-1	TRBJ2-7	once	CSALAGEQYF	TGCAGTGCTCTAGCTGGCGAGCAGTACTTC
NA	TRBV25-1	TRBJ1-2	NA	CASSEPPSGDGYTF	TGTGCCAGCAGTGAACCTCCCTCGGGAGATGGCTACACCTTC
NA	TRBV6-4	TRBJ2-2	few	CASSDSDTGELFF	TGTGCCAGCAGTGACTCAGACACCGGGGAGCTGTTTTTT
NA	TRBV4-2	TRBJ2-5	few	CASSPKVGLGETQYF	TGTGCCAGCAGCCCAAAGGTCGGCCTTGGGGAGACCCAGTACTTC
NA	TRBV28	TRBJ1-2	NA	CASSFGVWGYTF	TGTGCCAGCAGTTTTGGGGTGTGGGGCTACACCTTC
NA	TRBV14	TRBJ1-3	once	CASSQGFEGTGNTIYF	TGTGCCAGCAGCCAAGGCTTCGAAGGTACTGGAAACACCATATATTTT
NA	TRBV2	TRBJ2-5	NA	CASSGLRKETQYF	TGTGCCAGCAGTGGGCTAAGAAAAGAGACCCAGTACTTC
TRBD2	TRBV3-1	TRBJ2-5	few	CASSQLTSDQETQYF	TGTGCCAGCAGCCAACTAACTAGCGACCAAGAGACCCAGTACTTC
TRBD2	TRBV20-1	TRBJ2-1	NA	CSARDQDIIAGKLYNEQFF	TGCAGTGCTAGAGATCAGGATATCATAGCGGGAAAACTCTACAATGAGCAGTTCTTC
NA	TRBV4-2	TRBJ2-7	NA	CASSQDQARAVGEQYF	TGTGCCAGCAGCCAAGATCAAGCGCGGGCCGTAGGAGAGCAGTACTTC
NA	TRBV29-1	TRBJ1-2	NA	CSVEFDGLAYTF	TGCAGCGTTGAATTTGATGGGCTGGCCTACACCTTC
TRBD2	TRBV4-3	TRBJ2-5	NA	CASSQGPGLEETQYF	TGCGCCAGCAGCCAGGGACCGGGACTAGAAGAGACCCAGTACTTC
TRBD1	TRBV6-6	TRBJ2-7	NA	CASSYGGQGLYEQYF	TGTGCCAGCAGTTACGGGGGACAGGGACTCTACGAGCAGTACTTC
TRBD2	TRBV29-1	TRBJ2-7	few	CSVEVTPGLGSEQYF	TGCAGCGTCGAGGTAACGCCGGGACTAGGTAGTGAGCAGTACTTC
NA	TRBV12-3/TRBV12-4	TRBJ2-5	few	CASSPRNWETQYF	TGTGCCAGCAGTCCTAGAAATTGGGAGACCCAGTACTTC
NA	TRBV3-1	TRBJ1-1	NA	CASSPERGTEAFF	TGTGCCAGCAGCCCGGAGCGGGGCACTGAAGCTTTCTTT
TRBD1	TRBV7-2	TRBJ1-2	NA	CASSLGTGGVTNYGYTF	TGTGCCAGCAGCTTAGGGACAGGGGGCGTCACTAACTATGGCTACACCTTC
TRBD1	TRBV5-1	TRBJ2-7	NA	CASSLWDRVFNEQYF	TGCGCCAGCAGCTTGTGGGACAGGGTTTTCAACGAGCAGTACTTC
NA	TRBV4-2	TRBJ1-2	NA	CASSQDRIGYGYTF	TGTGCCAGCAGCCAAGATAGAATTGGCTATGGCTACACCTTC
NA	TRBV6-1	TRBJ2-1	NA	CRSVGNNEQFF	TGTAGATCCGTGGGGAACAATGAGCAGTTCTTC